This T cell receptor beta chain comes out of a study of Graves' ophthalmopathy and Graves' hyperthyroidism. RNA transcripts were the template, and TCR beta CDR3 regions were amplified from them. First-round RT-PCR with HTBI primers preceded a second-round multiplex PCR. TCRdb reanalysed the multiplex PCR reads using MiXCR and keeps one entry per CDR3 protein. Here the sample spans some 390,000 distinct CDR3 sequences, approximately 16% being singletons. In this sample, this clonotype turned up once. CDR3 length: 14 amino acids. After removal of 7 bases from V and 3 bases from J, the junction contained 9 bases not matched to a gene. CDR1 MNHEY and CDR2 SVGEGT come from the germline V gene.

The sample comprised peripheral blood. The chain couples TRBV6-2 or TRBV6-3 to TRBJ2-7; 7 positions match TRBD2. This TCR derives from a woman younger than 30 with Graves' ophthalmopathy. The CDR3 loop reads CASTATREHYEQYF. In DNA, the CDR3 is TGTGCCAGCACGGCTACGCGGGAGCACTACGAGCAGTACTTC.